The clone carrying this T cell receptor (beta chain) was seen a few times. The antigen remains unidentified. This specimen belongs to a study of vaccination and CD4 T cells after COVID-19. An Oncomine TCR Beta short-read assay was used to sequence the DNA from cultured CD4+ T cells. TCRdb recomputed calls from the PCR reads with MiXCR, one row per CDR3 protein. Here the sample spans some 12,000 distinct CDR3 sequences, about 30% being singletons. Study observations and caveats: Counts of SARS-CoV-2-reactive clonotypes had a median that went from about 20 to 38, a nonsignificant change.

This CDR3 contains 13 residues. Between the trimmed V and J ends, which lost 3 bases and 8 bases, there was a span of 13 bases. Germline V gene lookup returns CDR1 DFQATT and CDR2 SNEGSKA (reference sequence). Treatment indicated: approximately 10-day PBMC culture with coronavirus spike peptide pools or control peptides (ViraFEST assay). Specimen: cultured CD4+ T cells from blood. This rearrangement joins TRBV20-1 to TRBJ1-4; D not certain. The sequence derives from a human donor with COVID-19. Here the CDR3 reads CSARSGVQEKLFF. In DNA, the CDR3 is TGCAGTGCTAGGTCCGGGGTGCAGGAAAAACTGTTTTTT.